Listed here are 27 T cell receptor beta chains from one sample, sequenced in a study of T cells after yellow fever vaccination. TCRdb used MiXCR to reprocess the 5' RACE reads, holding one entry per CDR3 protein. The repertoire holds 150,000 to 200,000 distinct CDR3 sequences, with around 8.5% as singletons. The sequenced sample was CD8+ T cells sorted from PBMCs, obtained 45 days after the yellow fever booster vaccination. Receptor source: a man younger than 35 who received the YFV17D yellow fever vaccine.

This clonotype was seen a few times. CDR3 amino acids: CASNWGESYNEQFF. The DNA of the CDR3 is TGTGCCAGCAATTGGGGAGAGTCCTACAATGAGCAGTTCTTC. The rearrangement links TRBV25-1 to TRBJ2-1, with D possibly TRBD2 on 5 matching bases. The CDR3 contains 14 residues. Germline V gene lookup returns CDR1 MGHDK and CDR2 SYGVNS. V gave up 7 bases and J gave up 1 base, with 11 bases separating them.

The sample holds a few counts of this clonotype. The rearrangement uses TRBV6-6 and TRBJ2-7; D is possibly TRBD2 (6 bases). This CDR3 has 13 residues. Germline V gene sequence: CDR1 MNHNY, CDR2 SVGAGI (reference sequence). Trimming stripped 4 bases from V and 4 bases from J, with 11 bases between. CDR3 sequence reads: CASSSFSGYEQYF. CDR3 in DNA: TGTGCCAGCAGTTCCTTTAGCGGTTACGAGCAGTACTTC.

This chain joins TRBV7-9 and TRBJ2-1; no firm D call. This CDR3 has 13 amino acids. V was pared by 5 bases and J by 9 bases, with 14 bases between. Germline CDR1 is SEHNR and CDR2 is FQNEAQ (reference sequence). CDR3 coding DNA: TGTGCCAGCAGCCCAAGGGCGAAGGGTGAGCAGTTCTTC. Its protein product is CASSPRAKGEQFF.

This clonotype was observed many times. The V and J genes are TRBV6-4 and TRBJ2-1; D gene ambiguous. Germline CDR1 reads MRHNA; CDR2 reads SNTAGT. The CDR3 is 13 amino acids. V was trimmed by 6 bases and J by 6 bases, leaving 12 bases between them. DNA of the CDR3: TGTGCCAGCAGGGCCCGCGAGGCCAATGAGCAGTTCTTC. This sequence encodes CASRAREANEQFF.

The chain carries TRBV4-1 and TRBJ1-3; D not certain. Germline V gene data show CDR1 as MGHRA and CDR2 as YSYEKL. V gave up 0 bases and J gave up 1 base, with 7 bases separating them. This CDR3 is built from 15 residues. For the CDR3, the DNA is TGCGCCAGCAGCCAAGAGGGCGCTTCTGGAAACACCATATATTTT. Translating it yields CASSQEGASGNTIYF.

This clonotype has just a few counts. The V and J genes are TRBV4-3 and TRBJ2-3, with a possible D match to TRBD1 (6 bases). V dropped 3 bases and J dropped 6 bases, with 10 bases sitting between them. Germline CDR1 LGHNA, CDR2 YSLEER. The CDR3 consists of 13 residues. The CDR3: CASSQDSWDTQYF. Written as DNA, the CDR3 is TGCGCCAGCAGCCAGGACAGCTGGGATACGCAGTATTTT.

The V and J genes are TRBV5-6 and TRBJ1-2; weak D call: TRBD1 (6 bases). Trimming left V 2 bases short and J 0 bases short, with 14 bases between. The CDR3 consists of 16 residues. Germline-derived CDR1 and CDR2 are SGHDT and YYEEEE. The DNA of the CDR3 is TGTGCCAGCAGCTTCATCGGACAGTACACTAACTATGGCTACACCTTC. This translates into CASSFIGQYTNYGYTF.

This clonotype was detected a few times. J is TRBJ1-6 and V is TRBV25-1; the match to TRBD1 covers 7 bases. Germline values: CDR1 MGHDK, CDR2 SYGVNS. The CDR3 has 15 amino acids. V shed 8 bases, J shed 10 bases, and the junction held 14 bases outside the gene matches. CDR3 sequence reads: CASGDSAHHQSPLHF. The CDR3 nucleotides are TGTGCCAGCGGGGACAGTGCTCACCATCAATCACCCCTCCACTTT.

This clonotype occurred a few times. The chain uses TRBV14 and TRBJ2-3, with D perhaps matching TRBD2 (6 bases). The CDR3 extends over 16 amino acids. V lost 4 bases to trimming and J lost 4 bases, with 18 bases between them. Germline V gene data show CDR1 as SGHDN and CDR2 as FVKESK. Here the CDR3 DNA reads TGTGCCAGCAGCCCCGGGACTCGGCGTTACGCAGATACGCAGTATTTT. It yields the protein CASSPGTRRYADTQYF.

The chain combines TRBV27 with TRBJ2-7, with D possibly called TRBD1 or TRBD2 (5 bases each). CDR3 length equals 12 residues. Germline CDR1 reads MNHEY; CDR2 reads SMNVEV (reference sequence). V was shortened by 5 bases and J by 12 bases, with 17 bases between the two germline ends. The CDR3 spells CASSHIGTTPYF. In DNA form, the CDR3 reads TGTGCCAGCAGTCATATAGGGACGACGCCGTACTTC.

This sequence joins TRBV29-1 and TRBJ1-2; D is ambiguous. CDR1 and CDR2 (germline): SQVTM, ANQGSEA. CDR3 size: 13 residues. Between the trimmed V and J ends, which lost 7 bases and 1 base, there was a span of 13 bases. CDR3 nucleotides: TGCAGCGCAAGGCCCTCAGATAACTATGGCTACACCTTC. It translates to CSARPSDNYGYTF. The variable domain in full, completed from reference TRBV29-1 and TRBJ1-2, reads SAVISQKPSRDICQRGTSLTIQCQVDSQVTMMFWYRQQPGQSLTLIATANQGSEATYESGFVIDKFPISRPNLTFSTLTVSNMSPEDSSIYLCSARPSDNYGYTFGSGTRLTVV.

This clonotype was counted between two and nine times. CDR3 sequence: CASSFQGNFPDTQYF. The CDR3 DNA sequence: TGTGCCAGCAGCTTCCAGGGTAATTTTCCAGATACGCAGTATTTT. V usage is TRBV7-9 and J usage is TRBJ2-3, with D perhaps TRBD1 (5 bases). V lost 3 bases, J lost 4 bases, and 14 bases lay in between. CDR1 and CDR2 from the germline V gene are SEHNR and FQNEAQ (reference sequence). The CDR3 runs 15 residues.

This clonotype showed up many times. The chain has TRBV6-6 and TRBJ1-1; D is uncertain. V lost 6 bases to trimming and J lost 1 base, with 6 bases between them. CDR1 is MNHNY and CDR2 is SVGAGI in the germline V gene (reference sequence). This CDR3 has 12 residues. CDR3 residues: CASRSGNTEAFF. The CDR3 DNA reads TGTGCCAGCAGATCCGGGAACACTGAAGCTTTCTTT.

This sequence joins TRBV21-1 and TRBJ2-4; TRBD2 is taken as the D call from the table, unchecked against the DNA. TRBV21-1 is annotated as a pseudogene. The CDR3 covers 17 residues. This chain's CDR3 is CASSKGGTSGSKHIQYF. DNA for the CDR3: TGTGCCAGCAGCAAAGGGGGGACTAGCGGTTCCAAACACATTCAGTACTTC.

As concerns this clonotype: The germline gene is not matched at one end of the junction; a read error may be the cause. The chain links TRBV5-1 to TRBJ1-1; 8 nucleotides line up with TRBD1. Germline values: CDR1 SGHRS, CDR2 YFSETQ. The CDR3 runs to 15 residues. CDR3 in amino acids: CASSWGGQGPTDAFF. CDR3 sequence (DNA): TGCGCCAGCAGCTGGGGCGGACAGGGTCCGACTGATGCTTTCTTT.

CDR3 region: CASSEQGAGNQPQHF. The CDR3, as DNA: TGTGCCAGCAGTGAACAGGGGGCTGGCAATCAGCCCCAGCATTTT. The chain has TRBV2 and TRBJ1-5, with 8 bases that match TRBD1. In germline, CDR1 is SNHLY, CDR2 FYNNEI. This CDR3 region has 15 residues. J was trimmed by 2 bases and V by 2 bases; bases with no gene match: 2.

This clonotype has a count of ten or more. The chain recombines TRBV20-1 with TRBJ2-3; 10 bases line up with TRBD2. The CDR3 has 17 residues. The V segment lost 0 bases and the J segment 5 bases; nucleotides outside the gene matches: 11. Germline values: CDR1 DFQATT, CDR2 SNEGSKA (reference sequence). The CDR3 DNA is TGCAGTGCTAGAGATCGAGCAGCGGGGGGGCCAATAGATACGCAGTATTTT. Its translation is CSARDRAAGGPIDTQYF.

In this sample, this clonotype turned up a few times. The chain employs TRBV7-8 and TRBJ2-6; weak D call: TRBD1 (5 bases). The CDR3 sequence is 17 residues long. Germline V gives CDR1 SGHVS, CDR2 FQNEAQ. V shed 6 bases and J shed 0 bases, with 15 bases lying between them. CDR3 region: CASSRPGKSSGANVLTF. The DNA for the CDR3 is TGTGCCAGCAGTCGGCCAGGGAAATCCTCTGGGGCCAACGTCCTGACTTTC.

This clonotype occurred a few times. The chain joins TRBV4-2 to TRBJ1-5, with D unresolved. V dropped 0 bases and J dropped 2 bases, with 11 bases sitting between them. The germline gives CDR1 LGHNA, CDR2 YNFKEQ. CDR3 length: 16 residues. As DNA, the CDR3 is TGTGCCAGCAGCCAAGATTCAGGCGGGCGCAATCAGCCCCAGCATTTT. Protein sequence: CASSQDSGGRNQPQHF.

This clonotype was observed a handful of times. This rearrangement joins TRBV28 to TRBJ2-5; D not certain. Germline CDR1 and CDR2: MDHEN and SYDVKM. V was shortened by 2 bases and J by 1 base, with 5 bases between the two germline ends. The CDR3 length is 13 residues. For the CDR3, the DNA is TGTGCCAGCAGTTTACCAGGCCAAGAGACCCAGTACTTC. Residues: CASSLPGQETQYF.

The chain uses TRBV6-5 and TRBJ2-3; 9 nucleotides align to TRBD2. The length of the CDR3 is 16 residues. Looked up from germline, CDR1 is MNHEY and CDR2 is SVGAGI. Unmatched junction bases numbered 2, after V lost 1 base and J lost 0 bases. The CDR3: CASSYFSGGSTDTQYF. The CDR3 DNA reads TGTGCCAGCAGTTACTTTAGCGGGGGCAGCACAGATACGCAGTATTTT.

Worth noting for this clonotype: A much larger clonotype is one base distant, so this may be a read error. CDR3 protein: CDSSVGRETGYNEQFF. In DNA, the CDR3 is TGTGACAGCAGCGTCGGCCGCGAGACTGGCTACAATGAGCAGTTCTTC. The J gene is TRBJ2-1, the V gene TRBV9; D unclear. The CDR3 has 16 amino acids. Germline loops: CDR1 SGDLS, CDR2 YYNGEE. The full variable domain, in which reference TRBV9 and TRBJ2-1 provide the parts outside the CDR3, is DSGVTQTPKHLITATGQRVTLRCSPRSGDLSVYWYQQSLDQGLQFLIQYYNGEERAKGNILERFSAQQFPDLHSELNLSSLELGDSALYFCDSSVGRETGYNEQFFGPGTRLTVL.

The rearrangement joins TRBV7-2 to TRBJ1-2, with a weak D call TRBD1 (6 bases). Trimming left V 1 base short and J 3 bases short, with 15 bases between. This CDR3 is 16 amino acids long. CDR1 and CDR2 from the germline V gene are SGHTA and FQGNSA. The CDR3 DNA is TGTGCCAGCAGCTTAGACGTGGCGGGGGGCCACTATGGCTACACCTTC. Its translation: CASSLDVAGGHYGYTF.

This chain joins TRBV21-1 and TRBJ2-7; TRBD1 reflects the table's D call only, with no check against the DNA. TRBV21-1 is given as a pseudogene. There are 13 residues in the CDR3. The CDR3 here is CASSMGGGYEQYV. Here the CDR3 DNA reads TGTGCCAGCTCCATGGGGGGGGGCTACGAGCAGTACGTC.

This clonotype occurred a few times. One junction end disagrees with the germline gene, perhaps due to a read error. V gene TRBV19 combines with J gene TRBJ1-2, with D maybe TRBD1 (5 bases). Germline CDR1 is LNHDA and CDR2 is SQIVND (reference sequence). The CDR3 extends over 15 amino acids. The CDR3 DNA sequence: TGTGCCAGTAGTATAAGAGAGAAGGGGAACTATGGTTACACCTTC. Protein product: CASSIREKGNYGYTF.

The chain recombines TRBV7-6 with TRBJ2-7; 7 positions match TRBD2. V trimming: 1 base; J trimming: 4 bases; junction bases outside the gene matches: 13. The CDR3 is 17 residues long. Germline-derived CDR1 and CDR2 are SGHVS and FNYEAQ. CDR3 sequence: CASSLGGGFDPPYEQYF. The CDR3 DNA is TGTGCCAGCAGCTTAGGGGGGGGTTTCGACCCCCCTTACGAGCAGTACTTC.

The chain is built from TRBV4-3 and TRBJ2-2; D is uncertain. Trimming left V 1 base short and J 0 bases short, with 9 bases between. Germline-derived CDR1 and CDR2 are LGHNA and YSLEER. The CDR3 extends over 16 amino acids. CDR3 residues: CASSQAVFANTGELFF. DNA for the CDR3: TGCGCCAGCAGCCAAGCTGTCTTCGCGAACACCGGGGAGCTGTTTTTT.